Listed here are 8 T cell receptor beta chains from one sample, sequenced in a study of shared clonotypes between healthy human individuals. Sequenced by immunoSEQ multiplex PCR; TCRdb stores in-frame clones only, minus some. Here the sample spans about 2 million clones, roughly 96% being singletons. Input material: naive CD4+ T cells sorted from blood. The subset was: CD45RA+ positively selected. These TCRs come from a man younger than 35 in good health.

The V gene is TRBV5-5, the J gene TRBJ2-7; 11 nucleotides agree with TRBD2. With 3 bases clipped from V and 2 bases from J, the junction kept 7 bases outside the gene matches. This CDR3 comprises 16 residues. Per germline, CDR1 SGHKS and CDR2 YYEKEE (reference sequence). The CDR3 coding sequence is TGTGCCAGCAGCTCAAGACTAGCGGGAACCCCCTACGAGCAGTACTTC. This encodes CASSSRLAGTPYEQYF.

This clone was recorded once. The genes are TRBV10-3 and TRBJ1-3, with D perhaps matching TRBD1 (5 bases). Trimming took off 3 bases at V and 0 bases at J, with 6 bases between the two ends. Germline lookup yields CDR1 ENHRY and CDR2 SYGVKD. The CDR3 covers 14 residues. CDR3 residues: CAISDGGSGNTIYF. The DNA for the CDR3 is TGTGCCATCAGTGACGGGGGCTCTGGAAACACCATATATTTT.

V usage is TRBV1 and J usage is TRBJ2-5; TRBD2, the table's D call, lacks a check against the DNA. TRBV1 is given as a pseudogene. This CDR3 spans 17 amino acids. The CDR3 sequence is CTSSQDRLAGSQETQYF. CDR3 sequence (DNA): TGCACCAGCAGCCAAGATAGGCTAGCGGGGTCCCAAGAGACCCAGTACTTC.

V and J are TRBV2 and TRBJ1-6; no definite D call. Germline values: CDR1 SNHLY, CDR2 FYNNEI. This CDR3 has 15 amino acids. The ends were cut back, 3 bases at V and 6 bases at J, with 12 bases in the middle. As DNA, the CDR3 is TGTGCCAGCAGTGATAGGCAGAGAATTAATTCACCCCTCCACTTT. Translating gives CASSDRQRINSPLHF.

The chain has TRBV5-3 and TRBJ2-5; TRBD1 matches at 8 bases. TRBV5-3 is an ORF for which the function is uncertain. This CDR3 comprises 15 residues. With V trimmed by 5 bases and J by 5 bases, 11 bases remained unmatched. The chain's CDR3 is CARSKGQALGETQYF. The CDR3 coding sequence is TGTGCCAGAAGTAAGGGACAGGCCTTGGGGGAGACCCAGTACTTC.

The DNA of the CDR3 is TGTGCCATCAGTGAGTCGATTTTGGCTAGCGGGAGGGCCGCAGATACGCAGTATTTT. The encoded protein is CAISESILASGRAADTQYF. This rearrangement joins TRBV10-3 to TRBJ2-3; 12 bases map to TRBD2. V was pared by 0 bases and J by 4 bases, with 11 bases of the junction left unmatched. CDR1 and CDR2 from the germline V gene are ENHRY and SYGVKD. The CDR3 runs to 19 residues.

The rearrangement joins TRBV5-6 to TRBJ2-3; 10 bases align to TRBD1. V was clipped by 5 bases and J by 4 bases; unmatched bases: 10. Germline V gives CDR1 SGHDT, CDR2 YYEEEE. The CDR3 length is 16 residues. CDR3 protein: CASSRTGQGVADTQYF. The CDR3 DNA reads as TGTGCCAGCAGTCGAACCGGACAGGGGGTTGCAGATACGCAGTATTTT.

The gene calls are TRBV2 and TRBJ1-5, with D unclear. Germline CDR1 and CDR2: SNHLY and FYNNEI. This CDR3 spans 14 amino acids. V gave up 3 bases and J gave up 0 bases, with 6 bases separating them. CDR3 loop: CASSDDLSNQPQHF. CDR3 bases: TGTGCCAGCAGTGATGACCTTAGCAATCAGCCCCAGCATTTT.